One sample yielded the 28 T cell receptor beta chains listed below, sequenced in a study of memory CD4+ T cells and cytomegalovirus serostatus. The sort gate was single viable CD3+CD4+CD8-CD45RO+ cells for memory CD4+ T cells. Method: immunoSEQ multiplex PCR; TCRdb's copy keeps in-frame clones and lacks some. The table lists 55,000 to 75,000 clones, 80% to 85% of them singletons. The sample taken for sequencing was memory CD4+ T cells from blood. These receptors all stem from an adult in good health and CMV-seronegative.

The J gene is TRBJ1-2, the V gene TRBV9, with 7 positions matching TRBD1. This CDR3 has 12 residues. The junction had 5 bases not matched to a gene; V was cut back by 4 bases and J by 8 bases. Germline V gene sequence: CDR1 SGDLS, CDR2 YYNGEE. The CDR3 protein is CASSFDRDGYTF. The CDR3 coding sequence is TGTGCCAGCAGCTTCGACAGGGACGGCTACACCTTC.

The chain employs TRBV25-1 and TRBJ1-3; the D is unclear. Germline V gene sequence: CDR1 MGHDK, CDR2 SYGVNS. This CDR3 spans 17 amino acids. Trimming pared 2 bases from V and 2 bases from J, leaving 16 bases between. The CDR3 region has the DNA TGTGCCAGCAGTGAACATTACCTTTGGGAGCCTGGAAACACCATATATTTT. Encoded protein: CASSEHYLWEPGNTIYF.

The chain recombines TRBV6-1 with TRBJ1-1; TRBD1 aligns across 8 bases. This CDR3 is 15 amino acids long. CDR1 is MNHNS and CDR2 is SASEGT in the germline V gene. V trimming: 5 bases; J trimming: 1 base; junction bases outside the gene matches: 6. The CDR3 bases are TGTGCCAGCAGTCCCCGAGGGACAGGGAACACTGAAGCTTTCTTT. This encodes CASSPRGTGNTEAFF.

The chain links TRBV5-1 to TRBJ2-7, with a possible D match to TRBD2 (5 bases). Trimming left V 0 bases short and J 2 bases short, with 12 bases between. The CDR3 has 15 amino acids. Germline-derived CDR1 and CDR2 are SGHRS and YFSETQ. The CDR3, as DNA: TGCGCCAGCAGCTTGGTCTTAGGAGGCACCTACGAGCAGTACTTC. This gives the protein CASSLVLGGTYEQYF.

The chain couples TRBV2 to TRBJ2-5; the match to TRBD1 covers 7 bases. Looked up from germline, CDR1 is SNHLY and CDR2 is FYNNEI. V shed 5 bases and J 2 bases; nucleotides not matched to a gene: 5. CDR3 length: 14 residues. CDR3 loop: CASSLQQGQETQYF. CDR3 nucleotides: TGTGCCAGCAGTCTACAACAGGGGCAAGAGACCCAGTACTTC.

The CDR3 region has the DNA TGTGCCAGCAGCTTAGATCAGAACTCTGGGGCCAACGTCCTGACTTTC. Translating gives CASSLDQNSGANVLTF. The rearrangement uses TRBV11-2 and TRBJ2-6; D gene ambiguous. V lost 0 bases and J lost 0, with 6 bases in between. CDR1 is SGHAT and CDR2 is FQNNGV in the germline V gene. The length of the CDR3 is 16 residues.

This chain connects TRBV30 to TRBJ1-6, with unresolved D. CDR1 and CDR2 from the germline V gene are GTSNPN and SVGIG (reference sequence). V was trimmed by 5 bases and J by 7 bases, leaving 9 bases between them. This CDR3 has 12 residues. CDR3 coding DNA: TGTGCCTGGCGACTCGGCAATTCACCCCTCCACTTT. Translating it yields CAWRLGNSPLHF.

The rearrangement links TRBV6-6 to TRBJ2-2; unclear D gene. Per the germline V gene, CDR1 is MNHNY and CDR2 is SVGAGI (reference sequence). V lost 2 bases and J lost 6, with 7 bases in between. CDR3 size: 13 residues. The CDR3, as DNA: TGTGCCAGCAGTTACGAGAGGTCCGGGGAGCTGTTTTTT. Translated: CASSYERSGELFF.

The rearrangement links TRBV30 to TRBJ1-2; D is possibly TRBD1 (5 bases). The CDR3 runs to 15 residues. Trimming took off 0 bases at V and 5 bases at J, with 16 bases between the two ends. Per the germline V gene, CDR1 is GTSNPN and CDR2 is SVGIG (reference sequence). The chain's CDR3 is CAWSVQAAPMYGYTF. CDR3 DNA: TGTGCCTGGAGTGTACAGGCAGCCCCTATGTATGGCTACACCTTC.

With respect to this clone: The same CDR3 can be traced to other DNA sequences in this sample. V usage is TRBV28 and J usage is TRBJ2-7, with TRBD1 identical over 11 bases. The germline V gene has CDR1 MDHEN and CDR2 SYDVKM. The CDR3 runs 14 residues. The V and J ends lost 6 bases and 5 bases, in that order; junction bases with no gene match: 6. The CDR3 nucleotides read TGTGCCAGCAGACTGGGACAGGGGGTCCACGAGCAGTACTTC. Its protein product is CASRLGQGVHEQYF.

V is TRBV2 and J is TRBJ1-2; TRBD1 aligns across 7 bases. The ends lost 8 bases at V and 2 bases at J; junction bases unmatched: 5. CDR1 and CDR2 from the germline V gene are SNHLY and FYNNEI. This CDR3 has 13 residues. CDR3 DNA: TGTGCCAGCGAACAGGGGCACAACTATGGCTACACCTTC. It yields the protein CASEQGHNYGYTF. The whole variable domain, filled in from reference TRBV2 and TRBJ1-2, reads EPEVTQTPSHQVTQMGQEVILRCVPISNHLYFYWYRQILGQKVEFLVSFYNNEISEKSEIFDDQFSVERPDGSNFTLKIRSTKLEDSAMYFCASEQGHNYGYTFGSGTRLTVV.

V and J are TRBV27 and TRBJ1-4; D call uncertain. The CDR3 is 15 residues long. Trimming took off 4 bases at V and 7 bases at J, with 16 bases between the two ends. Germline values: CDR1 MNHEY, CDR2 SMNVEV (reference sequence). The CDR3 bases are TGTGCCAGCAGTTCGACGATTGGGCTGGGTGAAAAACTGTTTTTT. It codes for CASSSTIGLGEKLFF.

This clone was picked up one time. The chain couples TRBV7-2 to TRBJ2-7, with D possibly being TRBD1 or TRBD2 (6 bases each). Trimming cost V 1 base and J 7 bases, with 17 bases left between them. CDR1 is SGHTA and CDR2 is FQGNSA in the germline V gene. The CDR3 length is 15 residues. The CDR3 loop is CASSLVPMGAGEQYF. The CDR3 DNA sequence: TGTGCCAGCAGCTTAGTGCCCATGGGGGCGGGGGAGCAGTACTTC.

The chain uses TRBV18 and TRBJ1-1; unclear D gene. The germline CDR1 and CDR2 sequences are KGHSH and LQKENI. The length of the CDR3 is 14 residues. With 0 bases removed from V and 5 bases from J, the gap between germline ends came to 10 bases. CDR3: CASSPPVRGTEAFF. The CDR3 nucleotides read TGTGCCAGCTCACCACCGGTCCGTGGAACTGAAGCTTTCTTT.

The rearrangement joins TRBV6-1 to TRBJ2-5, with D uncertain. V shed 10 bases and J shed 1 base, with 10 bases lying between them. Germline-derived CDR1 and CDR2 are MNHNS and SASEGT. The CDR3 covers 12 residues. CDR3 sequence (DNA): TGTGCCACCCGACGGAGCCAAGAGACCCAGTACTTC. Translated, it gives CATRRSQETQYF.

The chain recombines TRBV6-4 with TRBJ1-2; TRBD1 might be the D (6 bases). This CDR3 is built from 16 residues. V dropped 0 bases and J dropped 3 bases, with 14 bases sitting between them. The germline gives CDR1 MRHNA, CDR2 SNTAGT. CDR3 DNA: TGTGCCAGCAGTGACTCGAGTACAGGGTCCTACTATGGCTACACCTTC. Encoded protein: CASSDSSTGSYYGYTF.

This chain uses TRBV5-1 with TRBJ1-1; 7 bases line up with TRBD1. From germline, CDR1 is SGHRS and CDR2 YFSETQ. The CDR3 has 16 amino acids. Trimming removed 4 bases from V and 0 bases from J; junction bases left unmatched: 9. This CDR3 reads CASSRQGAGVNTEAFF. Written as DNA, the CDR3 is TGCGCCAGCAGCCGACAGGGAGCAGGGGTGAACACTGAAGCTTTCTTT.

The CDR3 DNA sequence: TGTGCCAGCAGCCTCAATATTGGGGGGCAGTTCTTC. Amino acid sequence: CASSLNIGGQFF. The rearrangement joins TRBV5-6 to TRBJ2-1; D possibly uses TRBD1 or TRBD2 (5 bases each). V gave up 4 bases and J gave up 12 bases, with 14 bases separating them. The CDR3 sequence is 12 residues long. Germline CDR1 reads SGHDT; CDR2 reads YYEEEE.

V usage is TRBV2 and J usage is TRBJ1-4; D gene ambiguous. This CDR3 is built from 15 residues. CDR1 is SNHLY, CDR2 FYNNEI, per germline. Between the trimmed V and J ends, which lost 7 bases and 0 bases, there was a span of 12 bases. CDR3 residues: CASKPGPATNEKLFF. As DNA, the CDR3 is TGTGCCAGCAAACCTGGACCTGCAACTAATGAAAAACTGTTTTTT. Supplemented by reference TRBV2 and TRBJ1-4, the full variable domain reads EPEVTQTPSHQVTQMGQEVILRCVPISNHLYFYWYRQILGQKVEFLVSFYNNEISEKSEIFDDQFSVERPDGSNFTLKIRSTKLEDSAMYFCASKPGPATNEKLFFGSGTQLSVL.

This chain connects TRBV2 to TRBJ1-5; weak D call: TRBD1 (6 bases). Deletions cut 2 bases from V and 8 bases from J, with 13 bases between. Germline values: CDR1 SNHLY, CDR2 FYNNEI. This CDR3 is 14 amino acids long. The chain's CDR3 is CASSEQGRGKPQHF. CDR3 nucleotides: TGTGCCAGCAGTGAACAGGGGAGGGGAAAGCCCCAGCATTTT.

J is TRBJ2-2 and V is TRBV7-3; 8 bases map to TRBD2. This CDR3 contains 16 residues. The V gene end was trimmed by 2 bases and the J gene end by 5 bases; junction bases not matched to a gene: 7. Germline V gene lookup returns CDR1 SGHTA and CDR2 FQGTGA. The CDR3 nucleotides are TGTGCCAGCAGCTTAGCGGGGGGCCGGGTTACCGGGGAGCTGTTTTTT. This translates into CASSLAGGRVTGELFF.

J is TRBJ2-5 and V is TRBV6-5; no clear D gene. The CDR3 totals 15 residues. Trimming removed 6 bases from V and 1 base from J, with 15 bases in between. The V gene's germline CDR1 is MNHEY and CDR2 SVGAGI. The CDR3 here is CASSPQLGTQETQYF. The CDR3 DNA is TGTGCCAGCAGCCCTCAGCTGGGAACCCAAGAGACCCAGTACTTC.

The V call is TRBV5-1, the J call TRBJ1-1, with TRBD1 matching 8 bases. The J segment lost 5 bases and the V segment lost 5 bases, leaving 17 bases of the junction unmatched. This CDR3 spans 17 amino acids. CDR1 and CDR2 (germline): SGHRS, YFSETQ. CDR3 nucleotide sequence: TGCGCCAGCAGTGGGGGCGGACAGGGTGGGTTAAGGACTGAAGCTTTCTTT. Its translation: CASSGGGQGGLRTEAFF.

The V and J genes are TRBV30 and TRBJ1-5; the D gene is possibly TRBD1 (5 bases). This CDR3 is 13 amino acids long. Between the trimmed V and J ends, which lost 1 base and 1 base, there was a span of 5 bases. Looked up from germline, CDR1 is GTSNPN and CDR2 is SVGIG (reference sequence). CDR3 nucleotides: TGTGCCTGGAGTGGGGACAGCAATCAGCCCCAGCATTTT. The encoded protein is CAWSGDSNQPQHF.

V and J are TRBV7-9 and TRBJ2-7; TRBD1 agrees at 7 bases. The CDR3 runs to 13 residues. Germline CDR1 reads SEHNR; CDR2 reads FQNEAQ (reference sequence). Trimming at V came to 5 bases and at J to 6 bases, leaving 7 bases not matched to a gene. CDR3 region: CASSTRGPVEQYF. The CDR3 DNA is TGTGCCAGCAGCACTAGGGGGCCAGTCGAGCAGTACTTC.

V is TRBV6-6 and J is TRBJ2-1, with a possible D match to TRBD1 (6 bases). V dropped 0 bases and J dropped 7 bases, with 16 bases sitting between them. The length of the CDR3 is 16 residues. CDR1 is MNHNY, CDR2 SVGAGI, per germline (reference sequence). The CDR3 loop is CASSYSGRGVSNEQFF. The CDR3 DNA reads TGTGCCAGCAGTTACTCAGGCAGGGGAGTAAGTAATGAGCAGTTCTTC.

V is TRBV30 and J is TRBJ1-4, with D tentatively TRBD1 (6 bases). CDR1 is GTSNPN and CDR2 is SVGIG in the germline V gene (reference sequence). The CDR3 runs 14 residues. V lost 3 bases and J lost 0, with 8 bases in between. CDR3 residues: CAWRQGTTNEKLFF. As DNA, the CDR3 is TGTGCCTGGAGGCAGGGGACAACTAATGAAAAACTGTTTTTT.

The chain employs TRBV6-1 and TRBJ2-7; weak D call: TRBD2 (6 bases). Trimming removed 4 bases at V and 0 bases at J, with 13 bases between. Germline V gene lookup returns CDR1 MNHNS and CDR2 SASEGT. This CDR3 contains 15 residues. CDR3 protein: CASSGGVSSSYEQYF. The CDR3 region has the DNA TGTGCCAGCAGTGGCGGGGTATCCAGCTCCTACGAGCAGTACTTC.